Below are 26 T cell receptor beta chains sequenced from a single sample in a study of shared T cell receptors in the human thymus. Libraries were prepared by immunoSEQ multiplex PCR; TCRdb keeps only in-frame clonotypes and omits some of them. The sample consists of hundreds of thousands of clones, 70% to 90% of them appearing once. The same data also went into a second study, on human thymus T cells.

The sample taken for sequencing was thymocytes. These receptor sequences come from a girl less than two years old with a congenital heart defect.

The chain links TRBV6-6 to TRBJ1-1; a possible D gene is TRBD1 (6 bases). The CDR3 consists of 14 residues. With 4 bases removed from V and 1 base from J, the gap between germline ends came to 10 bases. Germline CDR1 MNHNY, CDR2 SVGAGI (reference sequence). The DNA for the CDR3 is TGTGCCAGCAGTTCCCAGGGACAGAACACTGAAGCTTTCTTT. Encoded protein: CASSSQGQNTEAFF.

This chain connects TRBV15 to TRBJ1-4, with 9 bases identical to TRBD1. The CDR3 has 16 residues. Germline-derived CDR1 and CDR2 are LNHNV and YYDKDF (reference sequence). The junction had 7 bases not matched to a gene; V was cut back by 1 base and J by 7 bases. The CDR3 here is CATSRGVTGGGEKLFF. The CDR3 region has the DNA TGTGCCACCAGCAGAGGTGTGACAGGGGGTGGTGAAAAACTGTTTTTT.

This chain connects TRBV6-6 to TRBJ2-1; 10 bases agree with TRBD1. Germline values: CDR1 MNHNY, CDR2 SVGAGI (reference sequence). V was clipped by 6 bases and J by 10 bases; unmatched bases: 12. This CDR3 is built from 15 residues. The CDR3 DNA reads TGTGCCAGCAGATCCGGGACAGGGGAGAGTTCGGAGCAGTTCTTC. Its translation: CASRSGTGESSEQFF.

This chain joins TRBV2 and TRBJ2-7; D uncertain. The CDR3 is 13 amino acids. Trimming cost V 7 bases and J 1 base, with 11 bases left between them. CDR1 is SNHLY, CDR2 FYNNEI, per germline. The CDR3 here is CASTVLLSYEQYF. CDR3 DNA: TGTGCCAGCACTGTACTTCTTTCCTACGAGCAGTACTTC.

J is TRBJ2-3 and V is TRBV2, with 9 bases that match TRBD2. The germline V gene encodes CDR1 SNHLY and CDR2 FYNNEI. The CDR3 runs to 23 residues. J lost 4 bases, V lost 7 bases, and 33 bases had no gene match. CDR3 amino acids: CASTYGPEYRNARRGGRADTQYF. The CDR3 DNA reads TGTGCCAGCACTTACGGACCAGAATACAGGAACGCGAGGCGGGGGGGCCGGGCAGATACGCAGTATTTT.

The chain links TRBV6-1 to TRBJ1-4; tentative D call: TRBD1 (6 bases). Per the germline V gene, CDR1 is MNHNS and CDR2 is SASEGT. This CDR3 is built from 14 residues. Deletions cut 4 bases from V and 3 bases from J, with 9 bases between. The CDR3 here is CASSVQGSNEKLFF. The DNA for the CDR3 is TGTGCCAGCAGTGTACAGGGATCTAATGAAAAACTGTTTTTT.

The chain employs TRBV6-5 and TRBJ1-2; D is undetermined. Germline assignment: CDR1 MNHEY and CDR2 SVGAGI. Trimming took off 6 bases at V and 0 bases at J, with 11 bases between the two ends. The CDR3 extends over 14 amino acids. The CDR3 sequence: CASRLRLSNYGYTF. CDR3 bases: TGTGCCAGCAGACTCAGACTCTCTAACTATGGCTACACCTTC.

The J gene is TRBJ1-6, the V gene TRBV18; TRBD1 aligns across 9 bases. CDR1 KGHSH and CDR2 LQKENI come from the germline V gene. The J segment lost 6 bases and the V segment lost 2 bases, leaving 8 bases of the junction unmatched. CDR3 length equals 17 residues. The CDR3 reads CASSPTRGQGTNSPLHF. The CDR3 DNA sequence: TGTGCCAGCTCACCAACCCGGGGACAGGGAACTAATTCACCCCTCCACTTT.

The gene calls are TRBV2 and TRBJ1-4, with a weak D call TRBD1 (5 bases). The CDR3 sequence is 15 residues long. Between the trimmed V and J ends, which lost 3 bases and 5 bases, there was a span of 13 bases. From germline, CDR1 is SNHLY and CDR2 FYNNEI. The CDR3 here is CASSENETANEKLFF. CDR3 in DNA: TGTGCCAGCAGTGAGAATGAGACAGCAAATGAAAAACTGTTTTTT. The full variable domain, with the rest looked up from reference TRBV2 and TRBJ1-4, is EPEVTQTPSHQVTQMGQEVILRCVPISNHLYFYWYRQILGQKVEFLVSFYNNEISEKSEIFDDQFSVERPDGSNFTLKIRSTKLEDSAMYFCASSENETANEKLFFGSGTQLSVL.

The chain couples TRBV18 to TRBJ2-5; D ambiguous. This CDR3 spans 13 amino acids. Germline V gene data show CDR1 as KGHSH and CDR2 as LQKENI. Trimming removed 3 bases at V and 0 bases at J, with 5 bases between. CDR3 protein: CASSPSYQETQYF. In nucleotides, the CDR3 is TGTGCCAGCTCACCTTCGTACCAAGAGACCCAGTACTTC.

In its sample, this clone was seen once. J is TRBJ1-6 and V is TRBV10-3; D is uncertain. Trimming pared 3 bases from V and 7 bases from J, leaving 10 bases between. The CDR3 extends over 14 amino acids. The V gene's germline CDR1 is ENHRY and CDR2 SYGVKD. The CDR3 is CAISEWQMNSPLHF. In DNA, the CDR3 is TGTGCCATCAGTGAATGGCAGATGAATTCACCCCTCCACTTT.

The chain joins TRBV6-1 to TRBJ1-6; TRBD1 aligns across 7 bases. CDR1 MNHNS and CDR2 SASEGT come from the germline V gene. This CDR3 is 14 amino acids long. The ends lost 6 bases at V and 6 bases at J; junction bases unmatched: 5. The CDR3 DNA reads as TGTGCCAGCAGGACGGGACAGCTTAATTCACCCCTCCACTTT. Protein: CASRTGQLNSPLHF.

This chain joins TRBV4-3 and TRBJ2-5; 8 nucleotides align to TRBD2. This CDR3 is 16 amino acids long. CDR1 is LGHNA, CDR2 YSLEER, per germline. Trimming took 0 bases from V and 3 from J; bases not matched to a gene: 6. The CDR3 nucleotides read TGCGCCAGCAGCCAAGAGGCGGATAGCGGGGAAGAGACCCAGTACTTC. Translation gives CASSQEADSGEETQYF.

This clone was counted a single time. The rearrangement joins TRBV9 to TRBJ2-5; 10 bases match TRBD2. This CDR3 contains 16 residues. With V trimmed by 3 bases and J by 2 bases, 7 bases remained unmatched. Looked up from germline, CDR1 is SGDLS and CDR2 is YYNGEE. The CDR3 sequence is CASSAIAGGFQETQYF. CDR3 sequence (DNA): TGTGCCAGCAGCGCTATAGCGGGGGGCTTTCAAGAGACCCAGTACTTC.

The chain is built from TRBV9 and TRBJ1-2, with a tentative D call TRBD1 (6 bases). V lost 1 base and J lost 4, with 11 bases in between. Germline CDR1 is SGDLS and CDR2 is YYNGEE. CDR3 length equals 14 residues. The CDR3 region is CASSVMQGSYGYTF. The CDR3 DNA reads TGTGCCAGCAGCGTAATGCAGGGGAGCTATGGCTACACCTTC.

V gene TRBV30 combines with J gene TRBJ1-1; unclear D gene. The germline V and J ends were trimmed by 2 bases and 3 bases, with 34 bases remaining between them. Per the germline V gene, CDR1 is GTSNPN and CDR2 is SVGIG (reference sequence). The CDR3 totals 21 residues. The CDR3 is CAWSRAKSGWAQLYGDTEAFF. CDR3 bases: TGTGCCTGGAGTAGAGCAAAATCGGGGTGGGCGCAATTATATGGGGACACTGAAGCTTTCTTT.

The chain couples TRBV5-4 to TRBJ1-1; the D is unclear. This CDR3 comprises 14 residues. Germline lookup yields CDR1 SGHNT and CDR2 YYREEE (reference sequence). V lost 0 bases, J lost 2 bases, and 8 bases lay in between. The CDR3 spells CASSLAVQNTEAFF. Written as DNA, the CDR3 is TGTGCCAGCAGCTTGGCCGTACAAAACACTGAAGCTTTCTTT.

The sample holds one count of this clone. The rearrangement links TRBV19 to TRBJ1-1, with D possibly TRBD1 on 6 matching bases. The germline CDR1 and CDR2 sequences are LNHDA and SQIVND (reference sequence). This CDR3 has 14 residues. Trimming took off 2 bases at V and 1 base at J, with 8 bases between the two ends. In DNA, the CDR3 is TGTGCCAGTAGTATACAACAGGGGAACACTGAAGCTTTCTTT. This translates into CASSIQQGNTEAFF.

The V and J genes are TRBV5-1 and TRBJ2-3, with D perhaps matching TRBD1 (5 bases). Trimming removed 2 bases at V and 4 bases at J, with 20 bases between. This CDR3 has 17 residues. Per germline, CDR1 SGHRS and CDR2 YFSETQ. The CDR3 reads CASSFRIRARGADTQYF. The CDR3 nucleotides read TGCGCCAGCAGCTTCCGAATCAGGGCAAGAGGAGCAGATACGCAGTATTTT.

This clone was seen a few times. This chain uses TRBV4-1 with TRBJ2-3; 16 bases fit TRBD2. The germline V gene encodes CDR1 MGHRA and CDR2 YSYEKL. After removal of 4 bases from V and 4 bases from J, the junction contained 11 bases not matched to a gene. This CDR3 has 19 residues. For the CDR3, the DNA is TGCGCCAGCAGCCGCCCGGGACTAGCGGGGGGGCGATCTGCAGATACGCAGTATTTT. It specifies CASSRPGLAGGRSADTQYF.

The chain employs TRBV6-1 and TRBJ2-1; 8 nucleotides align to TRBD1. CDR3 length: 17 residues. Germline-derived CDR1 and CDR2 are MNHNS and SASEGT. V was pared by 2 bases and J by 4 bases, with 10 bases of the junction left unmatched. The CDR3 loop reads CASSEIKGQVLYNEQFF. Here the CDR3 DNA reads TGTGCCAGCAGTGAAATCAAGGGACAGGTTCTTTACAATGAGCAGTTCTTC.

This chain connects TRBV28 to TRBJ2-2; tentative D call: TRBD2 (7 bases). V was cut by 3 bases and J by 4 bases, with 12 bases left in between. CDR3 length: 15 residues. The germline CDR1 and CDR2 sequences are MDHEN and SYDVKM. CDR3 coding DNA: TGTGCCAGCAGTTTGGGGCGGGGGCTCACCGGGGAGCTGTTTTTT. Protein: CASSLGRGLTGELFF.

Only a few counts were recorded for this clone. The chain carries TRBV5-8 and TRBJ1-5; 7 positions match TRBD1. The CDR3 loop spans 17 amino acids. V was pared by 6 bases and J by 0 bases, with 12 bases of the junction left unmatched. The germline CDR1 and CDR2 sequences are SGHTS and YDEGEE. CDR3: CASISVQGTLSNQPQHF. CDR3 bases: TGTGCCAGCATATCGGTACAGGGGACCCTTAGCAATCAGCCCCAGCATTTT.

This clone has a handful of counts. V usage is TRBV7-9 and J usage is TRBJ1-6; no definite D call. The CDR3 is 16 residues long. Germline lookup yields CDR1 SEHNR and CDR2 FQNEAQ (reference sequence). V shed 7 bases and J shed 10 bases, with 23 bases lying between them. The CDR3 spells CASTLTADIDPSPLHF. The CDR3 bases are TGTGCCAGCACCCTAACGGCCGACATCGATCCCTCACCCCTCCACTTT.

The V gene is TRBV9, the J gene TRBJ2-1, with TRBD1 matching over 9 bases. The length of the CDR3 is 16 residues. V lost 0 bases, J lost 4 bases, and 5 bases stayed unmatched. Germline CDR1 is SGDLS and CDR2 is YYNGEE. The CDR3 here is CASSVETGGSYNEQFF. The CDR3 nucleotides are TGTGCCAGCAGCGTAGAGACAGGGGGATCGTACAATGAGCAGTTCTTC.

This sequence joins TRBV7-9 and TRBJ1-6, with a possible D match to TRBD1 (5 bases). The CDR3 totals 15 residues. The germline V gene has CDR1 SEHNR and CDR2 FQNEAQ (reference sequence). V lost 3 bases and J lost 8, with 14 bases in between. This CDR3 is CASSFQGGQDSPLHF. The CDR3 DNA follows: TGTGCCAGCAGCTTCCAGGGAGGTCAGGATTCACCCCTCCACTTT.